The rows below give T cell receptor beta chains drawn from one sample of a study of T cells in Graves' hyperthyroidism and ophthalmopathy. MiXCR, run by TCRdb on the multiplex PCR reads, gives a single entry per CDR3 protein. Among roughly 500,000 distinct CDR3 sequences, around 50% were seen once, and the ten largest hold around 47%. Sequencing was carried out using peripheral blood or thyroid tissue (not recorded which). All receptors come from an adult woman with Graves' disease, either hyperthyroidism or ophthalmopathy (not recorded which). The CDR3 runs from the conserved cysteine through the conserved F or W. A D gene is named only where the DNA matches it firmly. Expanded clones are given a class, and other clones once, few, many or no size at all.

V gene: TRBV15
clone size: .
D gene: .
J gene: TRBJ1-1
CDR3 DNA: TGTGCCACCAGTAAAACGAGAACTGAAGCTTTCTTT
CDR3 protein: CATSKTRTEAFF

V gene: TRBV7-9
clone size: .
D gene: TRBD1
J gene: TRBJ1-4
CDR3 DNA: TGTGCCAGCAGAAAGCAGGGGGCAACTAATGAAAAACTGTTTTTT
CDR3 protein: CASRKQGATNEKLFF

V gene: TRBV7-6
clone size: once
D gene: .
J gene: TRBJ2-7
CDR3 DNA: TGTGCCAGCAGCCCATCTCGACAGGCTGCTACCTACGAGCAGTACTTC
CDR3 protein: CASSPSRQAATYEQYF

V gene: TRBV20-1
clone size: once
D gene: TRBD2
J gene: TRBJ2-6
CDR3 DNA: TGCAGTGCTGGGAGTAGCGGGAGGGCGAACACCGGGGCCAACGTCCTGACTTTC
CDR3 protein: CSAGSSGRANTGANVLTF

V gene: TRBV9
clone size: .
D gene: TRBD2
J gene: TRBJ2-5
CDR3 DNA: TGTGCCAGCAGCTATGGCCTAGCGGGAGCTGGGGGGACCCAGTACTTC
CDR3 protein: CASSYGLAGAGGTQYF

V gene: TRBV30
clone size: few
D gene: .
J gene: TRBJ1-1
CDR3 DNA: TGTGCCTGGAGTCTCAATCGGGACACTGAAGCTTTCTTT
CDR3 protein: CAWSLNRDTEAFF

V gene: TRBV5-1
clone size: .
D gene: .
J gene: TRBJ2-2
CDR3 DNA: TGCGCCAGCAGCTTGGCGTCGGACGCCGGGGAGCTGTTTTTT
CDR3 protein: CASSLASDAGELFF

V gene: TRBV29-1
clone size: few
D gene: .
J gene: TRBJ2-7
CDR3 DNA: TGCAGCGTTGAATTGGGGTACGAGCAGTACTTC
CDR3 protein: CSVELGYEQYF

V gene: TRBV7-9
clone size: .
D gene: .
J gene: TRBJ2-7
CDR3 DNA: TGCGCCAGCAGCCTTAGGAGTGGAACAGGCAACTCCTACGAGCAGTACTTC
CDR3 protein: CASSLRSGTGNSYEQYF

V gene: TRBV9
clone size: .
D gene: .
J gene: TRBJ2-5
CDR3 DNA: TGTGCCAGCAGCGCGTGGGGGGCCGGAGAGACCCAGTACTTC
CDR3 protein: CASSAWGAGETQYF

V gene: TRBV27
clone size: few
D gene: .
J gene: TRBJ2-7
CDR3 DNA: TGTGCCAGCAGTTTGAGGGGCGAGCAGTACTTC
CDR3 protein: CASSLRGEQYF

V gene: TRBV20-1
clone size: .
D gene: TRBD1
J gene: TRBJ1-6
CDR3 DNA: TGCAGTGCTAGAGCGCCGGACAGGGAGAATAGTTCACCCCTCCACTTT
CDR3 protein: CSARAPDRENSSPLHF

V gene: TRBV15
clone size: few
D gene: TRBD1
J gene: TRBJ1-1
CDR3 DNA: TGTGCCACCAGCAGAGATCCGGGACAGCAAGCTTTCTTT
CDR3 protein: CATSRDPGQQAFF

V gene: TRBV20-1
clone size: .
D gene: .
J gene: TRBJ1-2
CDR3 DNA: TGCAGTGCCCTACGCCGGGACACTTCCGGGGACGATGGCTACACCTTC
CDR3 protein: CSALRRDTSGDDGYTF

V gene: TRBV4-1
clone size: many
D gene: .
J gene: TRBJ1-5
CDR3 DNA: TGCGCCAGCAGCCAGGTCACCTCCGGTGAGCCCCAGCATTTT
CDR3 protein: CASSQVTSGEPQHF

V gene: TRBV7-9
clone size: .
D gene: .
J gene: TRBJ2-7
CDR3 DNA: TGTGCCAGCAGCTTAGTGGTTTCGGGGTCAAAGCAGTACTTC
CDR3 protein: CASSLVVSGSKQYF